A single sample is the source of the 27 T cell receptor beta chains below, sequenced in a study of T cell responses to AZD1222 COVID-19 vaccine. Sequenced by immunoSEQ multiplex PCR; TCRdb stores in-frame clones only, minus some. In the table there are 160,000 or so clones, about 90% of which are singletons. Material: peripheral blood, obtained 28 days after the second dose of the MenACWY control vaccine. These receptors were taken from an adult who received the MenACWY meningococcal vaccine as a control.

CDR3 loop: CASSTGSAGDEQYF. CDR3 DNA: TGCGCCAGCAGCACCGGATCCGCGGGCGACGAGCAGTACTTC. The J gene is TRBJ2-7, the V gene TRBV5-1, with D maybe TRBD2 (5 bases). CDR3 length equals 14 residues. Trimming shortened V by 4 bases and J by 5 bases, and 16 bases separated the two germline ends. The V gene's germline CDR1 is SGHRS and CDR2 YFSETQ. The whole variable domain, filled in from reference TRBV5-1 and TRBJ2-7, reads KAGVTQTPRYLIKTRGQQVTLSCSPISGHRSVSWYQQTPGQGLQFLFEYFSETQRNKGNFPGRFSGRQFSNSRSEMNVSTLELGDSALYLCASSTGSAGDEQYFGPGTRLTVT.

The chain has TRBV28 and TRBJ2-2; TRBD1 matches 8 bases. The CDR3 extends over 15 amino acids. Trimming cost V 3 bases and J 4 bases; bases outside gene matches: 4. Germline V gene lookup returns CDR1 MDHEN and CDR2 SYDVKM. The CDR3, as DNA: TGTGCCAGCAGTTTGACAGGGGTAGGCACCGGGGAGCTGTTTTTT. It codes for CASSLTGVGTGELFF.

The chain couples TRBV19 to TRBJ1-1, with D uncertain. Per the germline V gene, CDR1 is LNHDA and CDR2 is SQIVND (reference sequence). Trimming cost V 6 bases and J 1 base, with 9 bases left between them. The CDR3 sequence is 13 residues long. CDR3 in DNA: TGTGCCAGTAGCGAACAAGCGAACACTGAAGCTTTCTTT. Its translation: CASSEQANTEAFF. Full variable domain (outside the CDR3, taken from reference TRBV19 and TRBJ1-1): DGGITQSPKYLFRKEGQNVTLSCEQNLNHDAMYWYRQDPGQGLRLIYYSQIVNDFQKGDIAEGYSVSREKKESFPLTVTSAQKNPTAFYLCASSEQANTEAFFGQGTRLTVV.

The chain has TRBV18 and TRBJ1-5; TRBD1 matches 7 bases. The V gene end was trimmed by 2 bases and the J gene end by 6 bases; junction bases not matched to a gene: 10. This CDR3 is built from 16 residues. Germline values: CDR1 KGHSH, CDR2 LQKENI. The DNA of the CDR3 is TGTGCCAGCTCACCAGGGGCCCAAGGGGACAGTCAGCCCCAGCATTTT. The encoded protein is CASSPGAQGDSQPQHF. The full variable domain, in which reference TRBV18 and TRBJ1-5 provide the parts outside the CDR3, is NAGVMQNPRHLVRRRGQEARLRCSPMKGHSHVYWYRQLPEEGLKFMVYLQKENIIDESGMPKERFSAEFPKEGPSILRIQQVVRGDSAAYFCASSPGAQGDSQPQHFGDGTRLSIL.

The CDR3, as DNA: TGCGCCAGCAGTGAGTCTGTAGGAGCGGGAGCCTACAATGAGCAGTTCTTC. It translates to CASSESVGAGAYNEQFF. V and J are TRBV10-1 and TRBJ2-1, with 8 bases matching TRBD2. The junction had 6 bases not matched to a gene; V was cut back by 0 bases and J by 2 bases. The germline gives CDR1 WNHNN, CDR2 SYGVQD (reference sequence). CDR3 length equals 17 residues.

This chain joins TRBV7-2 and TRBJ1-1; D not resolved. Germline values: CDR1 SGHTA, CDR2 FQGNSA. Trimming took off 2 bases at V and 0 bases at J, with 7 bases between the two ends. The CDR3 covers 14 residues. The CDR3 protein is CASSLSQMNTEAFF. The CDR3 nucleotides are TGTGCCAGCAGCTTATCGCAGATGAACACTGAAGCTTTCTTT.

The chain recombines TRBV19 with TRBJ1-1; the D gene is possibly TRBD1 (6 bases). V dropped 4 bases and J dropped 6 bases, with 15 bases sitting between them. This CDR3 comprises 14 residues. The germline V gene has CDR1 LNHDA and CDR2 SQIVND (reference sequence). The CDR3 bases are TGTGCCAGTAGTACCACCACAGGGTTGGCTGAAGCTTTCTTT. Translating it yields CASSTTTGLAEAFF.

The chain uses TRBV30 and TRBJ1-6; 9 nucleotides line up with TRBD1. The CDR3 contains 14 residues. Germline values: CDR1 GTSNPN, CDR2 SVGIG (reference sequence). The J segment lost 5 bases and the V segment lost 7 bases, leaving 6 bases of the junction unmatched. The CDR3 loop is CASSGTGNNSPLHF. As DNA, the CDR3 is TGTGCCTCATCCGGGACAGGGAATAATTCACCCCTCCACTTT.

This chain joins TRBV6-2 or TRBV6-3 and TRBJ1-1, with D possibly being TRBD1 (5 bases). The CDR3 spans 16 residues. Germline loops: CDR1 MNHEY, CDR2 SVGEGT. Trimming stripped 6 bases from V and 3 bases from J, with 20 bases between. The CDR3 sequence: CASSTTGVFRYTEAFF. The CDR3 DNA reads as TGTGCCAGCAGCACTACAGGAGTGTTTCGGTACACTGAAGCTTTCTTT.

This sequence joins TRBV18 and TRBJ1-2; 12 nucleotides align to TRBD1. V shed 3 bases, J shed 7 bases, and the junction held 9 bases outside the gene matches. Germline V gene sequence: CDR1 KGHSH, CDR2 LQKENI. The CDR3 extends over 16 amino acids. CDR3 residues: CASSPVTGQGAGGYTF. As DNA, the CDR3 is TGTGCCAGCTCACCCGTGACGGGACAGGGGGCAGGTGGCTACACCTTC.

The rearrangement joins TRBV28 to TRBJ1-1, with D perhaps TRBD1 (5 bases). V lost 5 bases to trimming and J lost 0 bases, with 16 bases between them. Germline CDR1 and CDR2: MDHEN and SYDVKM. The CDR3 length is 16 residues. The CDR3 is CASSLPTVRMNTEAFF. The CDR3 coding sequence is TGTGCCAGCAGTCTGCCGACAGTGCGGATGAACACTGAAGCTTTCTTT. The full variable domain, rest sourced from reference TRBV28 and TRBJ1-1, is DVKVTQSSRYLVKRTGEKVFLECVQDMDHENMFWYRQDPGLGLRLIYFSYDVKMKEKGDIPEGYSVSREKKERFSLILESASTNQTSMYLCASSLPTVRMNTEAFFGQGTRLTVV.

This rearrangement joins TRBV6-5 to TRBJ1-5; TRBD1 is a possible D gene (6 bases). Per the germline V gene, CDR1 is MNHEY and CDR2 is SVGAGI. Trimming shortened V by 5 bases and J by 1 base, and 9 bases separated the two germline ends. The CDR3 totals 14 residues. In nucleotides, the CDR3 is TGTGCCAGCAGTATCAGGGGAAGCAATCAGCCCCAGCATTTT. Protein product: CASSIRGSNQPQHF.

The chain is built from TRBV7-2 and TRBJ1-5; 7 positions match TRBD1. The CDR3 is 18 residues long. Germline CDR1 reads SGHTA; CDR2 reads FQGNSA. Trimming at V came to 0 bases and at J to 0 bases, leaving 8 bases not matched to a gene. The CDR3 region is CASSLAPDRAYSNQPQHF. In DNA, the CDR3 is TGTGCCAGCAGCTTAGCCCCCGACAGGGCTTATAGCAATCAGCCCCAGCATTTT.

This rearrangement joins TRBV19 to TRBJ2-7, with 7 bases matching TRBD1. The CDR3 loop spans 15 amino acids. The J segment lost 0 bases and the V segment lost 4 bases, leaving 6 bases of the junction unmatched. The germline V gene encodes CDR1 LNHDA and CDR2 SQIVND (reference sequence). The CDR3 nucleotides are TGTGCCAGTAGTACTGCCGGGACAGACTCCTACGAGCAGTACTTC. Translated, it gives CASSTAGTDSYEQYF.

The CDR3 here is CASSDRGLETQYF. The CDR3 DNA is TGCGCCAGCAGTGACAGGGGGCTCGAGACCCAGTACTTC. V is TRBV10-2 and J is TRBJ2-5; 8 bases are a match to TRBD1. CDR1 WSHSY and CDR2 SAAADI come from the germline V gene. The V segment lost 3 bases and the J segment 5 bases; nucleotides outside the gene matches: 2. CDR3 length: 13 amino acids.

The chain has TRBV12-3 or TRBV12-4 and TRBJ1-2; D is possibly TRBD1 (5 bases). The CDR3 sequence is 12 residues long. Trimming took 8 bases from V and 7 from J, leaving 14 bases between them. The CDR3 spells CASLQGFGGYTF. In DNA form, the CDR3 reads TGTGCCAGCTTGCAGGGCTTTGGTGGCTACACCTTC.

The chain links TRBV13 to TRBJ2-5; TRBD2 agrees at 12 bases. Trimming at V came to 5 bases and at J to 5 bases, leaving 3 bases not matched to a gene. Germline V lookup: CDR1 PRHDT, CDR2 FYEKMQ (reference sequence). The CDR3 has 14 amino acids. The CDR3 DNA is TGTGCCAGCAGCCCTAGCGGGAGGGCGGAGACCCAGTACTTC. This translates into CASSPSGRAETQYF.

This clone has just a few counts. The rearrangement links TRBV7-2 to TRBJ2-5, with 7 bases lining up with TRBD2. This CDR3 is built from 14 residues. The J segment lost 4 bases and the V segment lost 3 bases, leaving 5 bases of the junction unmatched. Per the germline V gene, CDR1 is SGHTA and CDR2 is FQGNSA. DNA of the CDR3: TGTGCCAGCAGCTTCGGCGGGAGTAGAGAGACCCAGTACTTC. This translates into CASSFGGSRETQYF.

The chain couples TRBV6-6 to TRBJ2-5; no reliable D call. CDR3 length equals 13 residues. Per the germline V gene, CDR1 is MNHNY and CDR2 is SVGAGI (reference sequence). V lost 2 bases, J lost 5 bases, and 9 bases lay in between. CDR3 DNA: TGTGCCAGCAGTTACGTGGTCAGGGAGACCCAGTACTTC. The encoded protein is CASSYVVRETQYF.

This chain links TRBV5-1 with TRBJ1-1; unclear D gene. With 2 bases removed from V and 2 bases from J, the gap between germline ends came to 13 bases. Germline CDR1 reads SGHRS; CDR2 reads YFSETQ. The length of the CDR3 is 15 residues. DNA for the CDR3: TGCGCCAGCAGCTTAGGCAGTTCATTCAACACTGAAGCTTTCTTT. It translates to CASSLGSSFNTEAFF.

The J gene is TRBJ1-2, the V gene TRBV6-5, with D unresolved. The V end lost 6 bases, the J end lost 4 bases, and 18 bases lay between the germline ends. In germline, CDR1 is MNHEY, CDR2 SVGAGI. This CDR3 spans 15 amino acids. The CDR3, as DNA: TGTGCCAGCAGCCATCCCGCCCCGGCCTTCTATGGCTACACCTTC. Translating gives CASSHPAPAFYGYTF.

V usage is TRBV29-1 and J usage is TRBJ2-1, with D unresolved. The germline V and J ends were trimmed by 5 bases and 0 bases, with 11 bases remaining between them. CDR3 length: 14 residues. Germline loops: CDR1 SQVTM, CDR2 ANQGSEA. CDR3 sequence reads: CSVRTGSSYNEQFF. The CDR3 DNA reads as TGCAGCGTTCGTACGGGCAGCTCCTACAATGAGCAGTTCTTC.

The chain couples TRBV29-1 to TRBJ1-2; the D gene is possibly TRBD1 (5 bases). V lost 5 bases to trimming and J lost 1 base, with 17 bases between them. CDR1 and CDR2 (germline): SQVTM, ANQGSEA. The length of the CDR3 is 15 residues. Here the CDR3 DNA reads TGCAGCGTTCTCGGGGGGAAAGAATATAACTATGGCTACACCTTC. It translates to CSVLGGKEYNYGYTF.

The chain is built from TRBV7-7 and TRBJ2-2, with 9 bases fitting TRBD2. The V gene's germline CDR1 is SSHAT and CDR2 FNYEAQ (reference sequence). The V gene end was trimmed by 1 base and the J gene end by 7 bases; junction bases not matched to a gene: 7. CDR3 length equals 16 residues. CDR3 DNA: TGTGCCAGCAGCTTAGATGGCGGGAGGGCCGTCGGGGAGCTGTTTTTT. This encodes CASSLDGGRAVGELFF.

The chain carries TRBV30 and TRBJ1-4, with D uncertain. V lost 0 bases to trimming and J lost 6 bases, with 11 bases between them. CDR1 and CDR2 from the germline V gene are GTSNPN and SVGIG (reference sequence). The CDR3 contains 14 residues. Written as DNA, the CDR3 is TGTGCCTGGAGTGTACTGGGCAGCGATGAAAAACTGTTTTTT. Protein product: CAWSVLGSDEKLFF.

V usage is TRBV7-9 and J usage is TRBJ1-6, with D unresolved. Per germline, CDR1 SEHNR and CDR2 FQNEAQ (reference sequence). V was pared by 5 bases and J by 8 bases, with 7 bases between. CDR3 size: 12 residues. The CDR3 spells CASSPADSPLHF. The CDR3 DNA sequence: TGTGCCAGCAGCCCGGCCGATTCACCCCTCCACTTT.

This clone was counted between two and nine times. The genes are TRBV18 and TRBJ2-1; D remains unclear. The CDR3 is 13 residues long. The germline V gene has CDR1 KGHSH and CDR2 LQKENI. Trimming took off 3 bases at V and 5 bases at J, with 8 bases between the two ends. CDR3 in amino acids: CASSPSANNEQFF. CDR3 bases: TGTGCCAGCTCACCCTCTGCAAACAATGAGCAGTTCTTC.